Listed here are 19 T cell receptor beta chains from one sample, sequenced in a study of blood T cells in healthy people across ages. Primed by a sample-barcoded 5' primer and a J-beta primer mix, a second PCR proceeded for about 7 to 11 cycles. TCRdb used MiXCR to reprocess the 5' RACE reads, holding one entry per CDR3 protein. The data hold under 1,100,000 distinct CDR3 sequences, with roughly 24% observed a single time. This sample also appeared in a second study, on T cells of mothers and their children.

Input material: blood. The receptor source for this set is a girl between 2 and 10 years old in good health.

The rearrangement links TRBV5-1 to TRBJ2-5, with TRBD1 as a possible D gene (6 bases). The CDR3 has 15 residues. Trimming stripped 0 bases from V and 2 bases from J, with 11 bases between. Germline V lookup: CDR1 SGHRS, CDR2 YFSETQ. CDR3 sequence reads: CASSLDYGQQETQYF. The DNA for the CDR3 is TGCGCCAGCAGCTTGGACTACGGACAGCAAGAGACCCAGTACTTC. Filled out from reference TRBV5-1 and TRBJ2-5, the complete variable domain reads KAGVTQTPRYLIKTRGQQVTLSCSPISGHRSVSWYQQTPGQGLQFLFEYFSETQRNKGNFPGRFSGRQFSNSRSEMNVSTLELGDSALYLCASSLDYGQQETQYFGPGTRLLVL.

This clonotype was picked up a small number of times. This chain joins TRBV20-1 and TRBJ2-1; D not certain. Germline lookup yields CDR1 DFQATT and CDR2 SNEGSKA (reference sequence). CDR3 length: 10 amino acids. V gave up 3 bases and J gave up 9 bases, with 6 bases separating them. The CDR3 sequence: CSASQAEQFF. Written as DNA, the CDR3 is TGCAGTGCTAGCCAGGCTGAGCAGTTCTTC.

Concerning this clonotype itself: A junction end diverges from the germline sequence, so it may reflect a read error. This chain links TRBV5-1 with TRBJ2-2, with D tentatively TRBD1 or TRBD2 (5 bases each). Germline assignment: CDR1 SGHRS and CDR2 YFSETQ. The CDR3 runs to 15 residues. The CDR3 sequence: CVSSLIRGDTGELFF. The DNA of the CDR3 is TGCGTCAGCAGCCTTATAAGGGGAGACACCGGGGAGCTGTTTTTT.

The chain has TRBV7-3 and TRBJ2-1, with 10 bases lining up with TRBD2. J gave up 9 bases and V 4 bases, and 12 bases lay outside the gene matches. Germline CDR1 and CDR2: SGHTA and FQGTGA. The CDR3 loop spans 16 amino acids. The CDR3 sequence is CASSSRGASGSGEQFF. As DNA, the CDR3 is TGTGCCAGCAGCTCCAGAGGGGCTAGCGGGAGCGGTGAGCAGTTCTTC.

The CDR3, as DNA: TGTGCCAGCAGTTTATCTTGGCAGAATGAAAAACTGTTTTTT. It codes for CASSLSWQNEKLFF. The chain is built from TRBV27 and TRBJ1-4; no definite D call. Trimming took 0 bases from V and 5 from J, leaving 7 bases between them. This CDR3 region has 14 residues. The germline CDR1 and CDR2 sequences are MNHEY and SMNVEV (reference sequence). Filled out from reference TRBV27 and TRBJ1-4, the complete variable domain reads EAQVTQNPRYLITVTGKKLTVTCSQNMNHEYMSWYRQDPGLGLRQIYYSMNVEVTDKGDVPEGYKVSRKEKRNFPLILESPSPNQTSLYFCASSLSWQNEKLFFGSGTQLSVL.

This clonotype was recorded a few times. V and J are TRBV11-2 and TRBJ1-4, with D perhaps TRBD1 (5 bases). Trimming left V 6 bases short and J 6 bases short, with 17 bases between. This CDR3 has 15 residues. Germline V CDR1 and CDR2: SGHAT, FQNNGV. The CDR3 DNA follows: TGTGCCAGCAGATCCTTCCGGGACCGAGATGAAAAACTGTTTTTT. Amino acid sequence: CASRSFRDRDEKLFF.

The rearrangement uses TRBV5-5 and TRBJ2-7; 10 positions match TRBD1. V lost 2 bases and J lost 6; bases outside the gene matches: 5. The germline V gene has CDR1 SGHKS and CDR2 YYEKEE (reference sequence). This CDR3 comprises 14 residues. The chain's CDR3 is CASSFAGQGFEQYF. In DNA form, the CDR3 reads TGTGCCAGCAGCTTTGCGGGACAGGGGTTCGAGCAGTACTTC.

This chain links TRBV29-1 with TRBJ2-3; D might be TRBD2 (5 bases). V lost 3 bases, J lost 3 bases, and 7 bases lay in between. The CDR3 covers 12 residues. The germline V gene encodes CDR1 SQVTM and CDR2 ANQGSEA. The DNA for the CDR3 is TGCAGCGTTGACACGGGAACAGATACGCAGTATTTT. Its translation: CSVDTGTDTQYF.

This clonotype was recorded a few times. DNA for the CDR3: TGTGCCAGCAGTCCCTCCGGCGGTGAAAAACTGTTTTTT. It specifies CASSPSGGEKLFF. The rearrangement uses TRBV6-5 and TRBJ1-4; D ambiguous. CDR3 length: 13 residues. The V and J ends lost 5 bases and 7 bases respectively, with 11 bases between them. Germline V CDR1 and CDR2: MNHEY, SVGAGI.

This clonotype showed up just a few times. This chain joins TRBV28 and TRBJ1-3; TRBD1 matches 7 bases. Germline lookup yields CDR1 MDHEN and CDR2 SYDVKM. J gave up 1 base and V 2 bases, and 5 bases lay outside the gene matches. This CDR3 comprises 16 residues. The CDR3 DNA reads TGTGCCAGCAGTTTAGGGCCGACAGGGTCTGGAAACACCATATATTTT. As protein: CASSLGPTGSGNTIYF.

CDR3 coding DNA: TGTGCCAGCAGCTCCCAGAATGAGCAGTTCTTC. Its protein is CASSSQNEQFF. This chain joins TRBV7-2 and TRBJ2-1; D gene uncertain. Germline assignment: CDR1 SGHTA and CDR2 FQGNSA. The CDR3 extends over 11 amino acids. Trimming removed 4 bases from V and 7 bases from J, with 5 bases in between.

The V gene is TRBV10-1, the J gene TRBJ2-1; 11 nucleotides match TRBD2. Trimming cost V 0 bases and J 6 bases; bases outside gene matches: 7. The CDR3 runs 17 residues. Germline lookup yields CDR1 WNHNN and CDR2 SYGVQD (reference sequence). The CDR3: CASSESAGGLAGNEQFF. CDR3 sequence (DNA): TGCGCCAGCAGTGAGTCGGCGGGAGGACTAGCGGGCAATGAGCAGTTCTTC.

This chain links TRBV28 with TRBJ2-7, with D possibly TRBD1 on 5 matching bases. This CDR3 region has 14 residues. The germline V and J ends were trimmed by 3 bases and 4 bases, with 13 bases remaining between them. Germline V gives CDR1 MDHEN, CDR2 SYDVKM. DNA of the CDR3: TGTGCCAGCAGTTTGTCAGGGAAAGGATACGAGCAGTACTTC. Translation gives CASSLSGKGYEQYF. The whole variable domain, remainder taken from reference TRBV28 and TRBJ2-7, is DVKVTQSSRYLVKRTGEKVFLECVQDMDHENMFWYRQDPGLGLRLIYFSYDVKMKEKGDIPEGYSVSREKKERFSLILESASTNQTSMYLCASSLSGKGYEQYFGPGTRLTVT.

In its sample, this clonotype was seen a few times. This sequence joins TRBV20-1 and TRBJ2-1; 7 bases align to TRBD1. With V trimmed by 5 bases and J by 2 bases, 6 bases remained unmatched. The CDR3 covers 14 residues. Germline V gene lookup returns CDR1 DFQATT and CDR2 SNEGSKA (reference sequence). This CDR3 is CSADGTETYNEQFF. CDR3 nucleotide sequence: TGCAGTGCTGACGGGACAGAGACCTACAATGAGCAGTTCTTC.

In this sample, this clonotype turned up a few times. The chain carries TRBV5-1 and TRBJ2-1, with D hard to call. The CDR3 consists of 13 residues. Germline V gives CDR1 SGHRS, CDR2 YFSETQ. With 4 bases removed from V and 0 bases from J, the gap between germline ends came to 5 bases. The CDR3 nucleotides are TGCGCCAGCAGCACCGCCTCCTACAATGAGCAGTTCTTC. Translated: CASSTASYNEQFF.

This chain links TRBV5-1 with TRBJ1-1; tentatively, D is TRBD1 (6 bases). From germline, CDR1 is SGHRS and CDR2 YFSETQ. Trimming removed 3 bases at V and 4 bases at J, with 13 bases between. The CDR3 has 14 residues. CDR3 sequence reads: CASSSEQGFTEAFF. CDR3 DNA: TGCGCCAGCAGCTCTGAACAGGGCTTCACTGAAGCTTTCTTT.

The chain has TRBV6-2 or TRBV6-3 and TRBJ2-1; 9 nucleotides align to TRBD2. Germline CDR1 reads MNHEY; CDR2 reads SVGEGT. This CDR3 spans 16 amino acids. Germline trimming cut 2 bases from V and 4 bases from J; bases unmatched to any gene: 6. CDR3 protein: CASSYEASGVYNEQFF. CDR3 sequence (DNA): TGTGCCAGCAGTTACGAAGCTAGCGGGGTGTACAATGAGCAGTTCTTC.

This rearrangement joins TRBV5-1 to TRBJ2-2, with D maybe TRBD1 (6 bases). Trimming shortened V by 0 bases and J by 4 bases, and 10 bases separated the two germline ends. The CDR3 has 15 amino acids. The germline gives CDR1 SGHRS, CDR2 YFSETQ. This CDR3 is CASSLGGRVTGELFF. CDR3 in DNA: TGCGCCAGCAGCTTGGGGGGGCGCGTCACCGGGGAGCTGTTTTTT.

As concerns this clonotype: One end of the junction does not line up with germline, which may come from a read error. The chain has TRBV6-2 or TRBV6-3 and TRBJ2-1; no reliable D call. The CDR3 totals 12 residues. Germline CDR1 reads MNHEY; CDR2 reads SVGEGT. The CDR3 sequence is CACSLYANEQFF. The CDR3 nucleotides are TGTGCCTGCAGCCTTTACGCTAATGAGCAGTTCTTC.